Listed here are 23 T cell receptor beta chains from one sample, sequenced in a study of T cell responses to AZD1222 COVID-19 vaccine. The assay was immunoSEQ multiplex PCR, and TCRdb's table has in-frame clones only and misses some. The sample holds just under 150,000 clones, roughly 84% seen once. Sequenced material: peripheral blood, taken 28 days after the second AZD1222 dose. The receptors here all came from an adult who received the AZD1222 COVID-19 vaccine.

The CDR3 sequence: CASSKNRGTEAFF. Here the CDR3 DNA reads TGTGCCAGCAGCAAAAACAGGGGAACTGAAGCTTTCTTT. The V gene is TRBV5-8, the J gene TRBJ1-1; 7 nucleotides agree with TRBD1. Germline CDR1 SGHTS, CDR2 YDEGEE. The CDR3 extends over 13 amino acids. The V gene end was trimmed by 4 bases and the J gene end by 5 bases; junction bases not matched to a gene: 5.

The rearrangement uses TRBV27 and TRBJ2-3; the D gene could be TRBD1 or TRBD2 (5 bases each). V was clipped by 3 bases and J by 0 bases, with 7 bases between them. Germline CDR1 and CDR2: MNHEY and SMNVEV (reference sequence). The CDR3 extends over 14 amino acids. The CDR3 DNA is TGTGCCAGCAGTTTCCGGGACAGCACAGATACGCAGTATTTT. This sequence encodes CASSFRDSTDTQYF.

V and J are TRBV24-1 and TRBJ1-2, with D maybe TRBD1 (5 bases). Germline CDR1 KGHDR, CDR2 SFDVKD. The CDR3 length is 13 residues. V was trimmed by 9 bases and J by 4 bases, leaving 14 bases between them. The CDR3 protein is CATVNRRAYGYTF. DNA of the CDR3: TGTGCCACCGTGAACAGGAGAGCCTATGGCTACACCTTC.

CDR3 region: CASSPGGTGYDEKLFF. CDR3 DNA: TGTGCCAGCAGCCCGGGGGGTACAGGGTATGATGAAAAACTGTTTTTT. The chain employs TRBV5-4 and TRBJ1-4; D might be TRBD1 (6 bases). This CDR3 contains 16 residues. Germline CDR1 and CDR2: SGHNT and YYREEE (reference sequence). V lost 4 bases and J 6 bases, leaving 19 bases between the germline ends. The full variable domain, in which reference TRBV5-4 and TRBJ1-4 provide the parts outside the CDR3, is ETGVTQSPTHLIKTRGQQVTLRCSSQSGHNTVSWYQQALGQGPQFIFQYYREEENGRGNFPPRFSGLQFPNYSSELNVNALELDDSALYLCASSPGGTGYDEKLFFGSGTQLSVL.

The V call is TRBV27, the J call TRBJ1-2; TRBD1 might be the D (5 bases). CDR3 length equals 15 residues. The V gene's germline CDR1 is MNHEY and CDR2 SMNVEV (reference sequence). With 7 bases removed from V and 4 bases from J, the gap between germline ends came to 19 bases. CDR3 sequence reads: CASMAEGTLGYGYTF. The CDR3 DNA follows: TGTGCCAGCATGGCCGAAGGGACTTTAGGCTATGGCTACACCTTC.

This sequence joins TRBV19 and TRBJ2-3, with TRBD1 matching over 12 bases. With 4 bases clipped from V and 2 bases from J, the junction kept 7 bases outside the gene matches. Germline V gene lookup returns CDR1 LNHDA and CDR2 SQIVND (reference sequence). CDR3 size: 17 residues. The CDR3 is CASSRGTGGVPTDTQYF. The CDR3 region has the DNA TGTGCCAGTAGTAGAGGGACAGGGGGCGTCCCCACAGATACGCAGTATTTT.

The rearrangement uses TRBV18 and TRBJ2-3; TRBD1 or TRBD2 may be the D gene (6 bases each). Looked up from germline, CDR1 is KGHSH and CDR2 is LQKENI. CDR3 size: 16 residues. V shed 0 bases and J shed 5 bases, with 15 bases lying between them. The CDR3 spells CASSPPGQGGIDTQYF. For the CDR3, the DNA is TGTGCCAGCTCACCACCGGGACAAGGGGGGATAGATACGCAGTATTTT.

CDR3 DNA: TGTGCCAGTAGCCCCGGGACAGGGGGCGGTGTTGGCTACACCTTC. Its translation: CASSPGTGGGVGYTF. The chain has TRBV19 and TRBJ1-2, with 12 nucleotides matching TRBD1. J gave up 7 bases and V 6 bases, and 9 bases lay outside the gene matches. CDR3 length: 15 residues. Germline CDR1 LNHDA, CDR2 SQIVND (reference sequence).

The rearrangement links TRBV19 to TRBJ1-5; 7 bases are a match to TRBD1. Germline V lookup: CDR1 LNHDA, CDR2 SQIVND (reference sequence). The length of the CDR3 is 16 residues. After removal of 4 bases from V and 4 bases from J, the junction contained 10 bases not matched to a gene. In nucleotides, the CDR3 is TGTGCCAGTAGTAGGGGGACAGTTCCAGAGAATCAGCCCCAGCATTTT. Its protein is CASSRGTVPENQPQHF. Full variable domain (outside the CDR3, taken from reference TRBV19 and TRBJ1-5): DGGITQSPKYLFRKEGQNVTLSCEQNLNHDAMYWYRQDPGQGLRLIYYSQIVNDFQKGDIAEGYSVSREKKESFPLTVTSAQKNPTAFYLCASSRGTVPENQPQHFGDGTRLSIL.

In its sample, this clone was seen once. This chain uses TRBV10-3 with TRBJ1-1; 8 positions agree with TRBD1. The CDR3 contains 17 residues. The ends lost 6 bases at V and 3 bases at J; junction bases unmatched: 15. The V gene's germline CDR1 is ENHRY and CDR2 SYGVKD. As DNA, the CDR3 is TGTGCCATCAGGGGGACAGGCGGGGCCCGGTGGGACACTGAAGCTTTCTTT. This gives the protein CAIRGTGGARWDTEAFF.

The chain joins TRBV6-5 to TRBJ2-3; unclear D gene. CDR1 is MNHEY and CDR2 is SVGAGI in the germline V gene. The CDR3 runs 13 residues. V lost 2 bases and J lost 4, with 7 bases in between. The CDR3 reads CASSYSVSDTQYF. CDR3 bases: TGTGCCAGCAGTTACAGCGTTTCAGATACGCAGTATTTT.

The V and J genes are TRBV6-2 or TRBV6-3 and TRBJ2-7; 11 nucleotides match TRBD2. The trim removed 1 base at V and 3 bases at J, leaving 2 bases unmatched. The CDR3 covers 15 residues. Per germline, CDR1 MNHEY and CDR2 SVGEGT. CDR3 sequence: CASSYYGTSGYEQYF. The DNA of the CDR3 is TGTGCCAGCAGTTACTATGGGACTAGCGGCTACGAGCAGTACTTC.

J is TRBJ1-1 and V is TRBV7-2; 9 bases are shared with TRBD1. The CDR3 spans 14 residues. Germline V CDR1 and CDR2: SGHTA, FQGNSA. Trimming took 5 bases from V and 6 from J; bases not matched to a gene: 7. Here the CDR3 reads CASSAGQGAAEAFF. The DNA for the CDR3 is TGTGCCAGCAGCGCGGGACAGGGAGCCGCTGAAGCTTTCTTT.

This chain connects TRBV7-2 to TRBJ2-5; D ambiguous. Germline V gene lookup returns CDR1 SGHTA and CDR2 FQGNSA. V was clipped by 1 base and J by 3 bases, with 6 bases between them. This CDR3 spans 13 amino acids. CDR3 loop: CASSLVREETQYF. CDR3 in DNA: TGTGCCAGCAGCTTAGTCAGAGAAGAGACCCAGTACTTC.

Of note for this clone: The same CDR3 arises from other DNA sequences in this sample as well. This sequence joins TRBV28 and TRBJ1-4, with TRBD1 matching over 7 bases. Germline-derived CDR1 and CDR2 are MDHEN and SYDVKM. V lost 5 bases, J lost 4 bases, and 7 bases stayed unmatched. The CDR3 loop spans 15 amino acids. The CDR3 sequence: CASSPGGQDNEKLFF. DNA for the CDR3: TGTGCCAGCAGTCCAGGCGGACAGGATAATGAAAAACTGTTTTTT.

V is TRBV5-4 and J is TRBJ1-3, with 10 positions matching TRBD1. Per the germline V gene, CDR1 is SGHNT and CDR2 is YYREEE (reference sequence). This CDR3 is 15 amino acids long. V dropped 4 bases and J dropped 8; count of bases not matched to a gene: 9. The DNA for the CDR3 is TGTGCCAGCAGCAACCGACAGGGGGCAGGTGACACCATATATTTT. Its translation: CASSNRQGAGDTIYF.

The genes are TRBV5-1 and TRBJ2-3; 9 positions match TRBD1. Per germline, CDR1 SGHRS and CDR2 YFSETQ. The junction had 9 bases not matched to a gene; V was cut back by 5 bases and J by 5 bases. This CDR3 has 15 residues. CDR3 amino acids: CASRDPGQGRDTQYF. CDR3 in DNA: TGCGCCAGCAGGGATCCGGGACAGGGACGAGATACGCAGTATTTT. The full variable domain, with the rest looked up from reference TRBV5-1 and TRBJ2-3, is KAGVTQTPRYLIKTRGQQVTLSCSPISGHRSVSWYQQTPGQGLQFLFEYFSETQRNKGNFPGRFSGRQFSNSRSEMNVSTLELGDSALYLCASRDPGQGRDTQYFGPGTRLTVL.

The J gene is TRBJ1-4, the V gene TRBV28, with a weak D call TRBD1 (6 bases). Trimming took 6 bases from V and 5 from J, leaving 13 bases between them. CDR3 length: 14 residues. CDR1 is MDHEN, CDR2 SYDVKM, per germline. The CDR3 nucleotides are TGTGCCAGCAGAGGGTACAGGGAGAATGAAAAACTGTTTTTT. Translating gives CASRGYRENEKLFF.

The rearrangement joins TRBV12-3 or TRBV12-4 to TRBJ2-2; D might be TRBD1 (5 bases). Trimming took off 7 bases at V and 7 bases at J, with 10 bases between the two ends. The CDR3 sequence is 12 residues long. The CDR3 sequence is CASKGPGGELFF. CDR3 nucleotide sequence: TGTGCCAGCAAGGGGCCGGGCGGGGAGCTGTTTTTT.

The chain is built from TRBV28 and TRBJ2-7; D could derive from TRBD1 or TRBD2 (5 bases each). Trimming took off 2 bases at V and 7 bases at J, with 9 bases between the two ends. This CDR3 is built from 12 residues. The germline V gene has CDR1 MDHEN and CDR2 SYDVKM. The DNA for the CDR3 is TGTGCCAGCAGTTTAGGGACGAGGGAGCAGTACTTC. Translation gives CASSLGTREQYF.

This chain joins TRBV19 and TRBJ2-1; 10 positions agree with TRBD2. V was clipped by 7 bases and J by 3 bases; unmatched bases: 6. Per germline, CDR1 LNHDA and CDR2 SQIVND (reference sequence). The CDR3 runs 15 residues. The CDR3 coding sequence is TGTGCCAGTAACCCCGGGACTAGCGACTACAATGAGCAGTTCTTC. It translates to CASNPGTSDYNEQFF. Full variable domain (rest looked up from reference TRBV19 and TRBJ2-1): DGGITQSPKYLFRKEGQNVTLSCEQNLNHDAMYWYRQDPGQGLRLIYYSQIVNDFQKGDIAEGYSVSREKKESFPLTVTSAQKNPTAFYLCASNPGTSDYNEQFFGPGTRLTVL.

The chain recombines TRBV18 with TRBJ2-6, with 8 bases that match TRBD2. Germline V gene lookup returns CDR1 KGHSH and CDR2 LQKENI. The trim removed 6 bases at V and 0 bases at J, leaving 1 base unmatched. This CDR3 region has 15 residues. This CDR3 is CASSRGGSGANVLTF. CDR3 DNA: TGTGCCAGCTCCCGGGGGGGCTCTGGGGCCAACGTCCTGACTTTC.

The chain employs TRBV28 and TRBJ2-7; possibly TRBD1 for D (5 bases). The V end was cut by 5 bases, the J end by 2 bases, with 16 bases between. Germline CDR1 reads MDHEN; CDR2 reads SYDVKM. The CDR3 is 15 residues long. The chain's CDR3 is CASSTGWPPPYEQYF. The CDR3 DNA is TGTGCCAGCAGTACAGGATGGCCCCCTCCCTACGAGCAGTACTTC.